These T cell receptor beta chains were read from a single sample in a study of a mutant IDH1 vaccine in newly diagnosed glioma. The antigens these receptors bind are not known. This table comes from immunoSEQ multiplex PCR, and its TCRdb copy is limited to in-frame clones, with some not included. There are 30,000 to 40,000 clones in the sample; around 84% occur only once, and roughly 7.1% lies in the top ten. Here the sequenced sample was PBMCs, taken from a glioma patient whose treatment included an IDH1 peptide vaccine. The receptors come from a woman younger than 30 with glioma. Both conserved end residues are part of each CDR3. D genes are given only for firm matches. Rows give clone size only sometimes, using once, few, many, or a class for an expanded clone.

clone size: NA; CDR3 length: 12; V gene: TRBV5-1; D gene: NA; J gene: TRBJ2-5; CDR3 protein: CASSSGGETQYF; CDR3 DNA: TGCGCCAGCAGCTCTGGAGGGGAGACCCAGTACTTC
clone size: NA; CDR3 length: 15; V gene: TRBV5-1; D gene: TRBD2; J gene: TRBJ2-7; CDR3 protein: CASRKDGLAGMEQYF; CDR3 DNA: TGCGCCAGCAGGAAGGACGGACTAGCGGGAATGGAGCAGTACTTC
clone size: NA; CDR3 length: 13; V gene: TRBV7-6; D gene: NA; J gene: TRBJ1-6; CDR3 protein: CASSLAEDSLLHF; CDR3 DNA: TGTGCCAGCAGCTTAGCGGAAGACAGCCTCCTCCACTTT
clone size: NA; CDR3 length: 13; V gene: TRBV5-1; D gene: NA; J gene: TRBJ1-2; CDR3 protein: CASSPQGAQGYTF; CDR3 DNA: TGCGCCAGCAGCCCCCAGGGAGCCCAGGGCTACACCTTC
clone size: NA; CDR3 length: 16; V gene: TRBV10-3; D gene: NA; J gene: TRBJ2-3; CDR3 protein: CAISEGLFTSTDTQYF; CDR3 DNA: TGTGCCATCAGTGAGGGCCTATTTACTAGCACAGATACGCAGTATTTT
clone size: NA; CDR3 length: 17; V gene: TRBV18; D gene: TRBD2; J gene: TRBJ2-1; CDR3 protein: CASSPGPGTSGGNEQFF; CDR3 DNA: TGTGCCAGCTCACCGGGACCCGGGACTAGCGGGGGTAATGAGCAGTTCTTC
clone size: NA; CDR3 length: 15; V gene: TRBV2; D gene: NA; J gene: TRBJ2-1; CDR3 protein: CASSEDGGSNNEQFF; CDR3 DNA: TGTGCCAGCAGTGAAGACGGTGGCAGTAACAATGAGCAGTTCTTC
clone size: once; CDR3 length: 14; V gene: TRBV27; D gene: NA; J gene: TRBJ2-2; CDR3 protein: CASSFGASTGELFF; CDR3 DNA: TGTGCCAGCAGTTTTGGGGCCAGCACCGGGGAGCTGTTTTTT
clone size: NA; CDR3 length: 17; V gene: TRBV5-1; D gene: NA; J gene: TRBJ2-6; CDR3 protein: CASSLGHVGTGANVLTF; CDR3 DNA: TGCGCCAGCAGCTTGGGGCATGTGGGAACTGGGGCCAACGTCCTGACTTTC
clone size: NA; CDR3 length: 15; V gene: TRBV30; D gene: TRBD1; J gene: TRBJ2-5; CDR3 protein: CAWSATGGTPKTQYF; CDR3 DNA: TGTGCCTGGAGTGCGACAGGGGGGACCCCAAAGACCCAGTACTTC
clone size: NA; CDR3 length: 11; V gene: TRBV5-1; D gene: NA; J gene: TRBJ2-7; CDR3 protein: CASRGEREQYF; CDR3 DNA: TGCGCCAGCAGGGGGGAACGCGAGCAGTACTTC